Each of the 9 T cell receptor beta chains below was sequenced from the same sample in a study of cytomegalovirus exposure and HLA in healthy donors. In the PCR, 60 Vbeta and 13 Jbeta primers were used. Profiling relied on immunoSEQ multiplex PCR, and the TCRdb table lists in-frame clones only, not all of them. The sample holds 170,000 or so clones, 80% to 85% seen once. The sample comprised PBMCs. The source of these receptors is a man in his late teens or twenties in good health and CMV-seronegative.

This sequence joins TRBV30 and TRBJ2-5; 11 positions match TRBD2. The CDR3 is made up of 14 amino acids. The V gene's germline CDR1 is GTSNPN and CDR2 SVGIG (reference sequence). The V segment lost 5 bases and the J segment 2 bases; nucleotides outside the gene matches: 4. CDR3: CAWLASGGQETQYF. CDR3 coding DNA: TGTGCCTGGTTGGCTAGCGGGGGGCAAGAGACCCAGTACTTC.

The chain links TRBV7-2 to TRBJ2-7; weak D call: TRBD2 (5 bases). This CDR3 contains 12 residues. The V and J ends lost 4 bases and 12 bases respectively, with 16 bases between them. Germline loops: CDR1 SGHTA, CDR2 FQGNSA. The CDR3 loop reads CASSYVTSSLYF. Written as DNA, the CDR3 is TGTGCCAGCAGCTACGTCACTAGTAGTCTGTACTTC.

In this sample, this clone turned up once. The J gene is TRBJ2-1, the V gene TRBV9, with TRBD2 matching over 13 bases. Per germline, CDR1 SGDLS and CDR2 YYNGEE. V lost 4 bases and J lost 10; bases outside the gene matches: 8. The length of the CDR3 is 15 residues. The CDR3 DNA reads TGTGCCAGCAGCCCCGGGACTAGCGGGAATTGGGAGCAGTTCTTC. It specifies CASSPGTSGNWEQFF.

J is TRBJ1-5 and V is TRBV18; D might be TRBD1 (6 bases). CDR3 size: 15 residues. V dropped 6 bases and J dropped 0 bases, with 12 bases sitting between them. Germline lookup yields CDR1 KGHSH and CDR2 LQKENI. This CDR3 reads CASSPGQNSNQPQHF. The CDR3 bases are TGTGCCAGCTCGCCGGGACAAAATAGCAATCAGCCCCAGCATTTT.

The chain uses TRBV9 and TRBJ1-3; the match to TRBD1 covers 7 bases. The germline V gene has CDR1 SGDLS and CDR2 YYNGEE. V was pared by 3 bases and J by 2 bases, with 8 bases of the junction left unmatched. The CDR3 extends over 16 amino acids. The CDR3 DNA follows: TGTGCCAGCAGCGCGATAACAGGGGCCGCTGGAAACACCATATATTTT. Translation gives CASSAITGAAGNTIYF.

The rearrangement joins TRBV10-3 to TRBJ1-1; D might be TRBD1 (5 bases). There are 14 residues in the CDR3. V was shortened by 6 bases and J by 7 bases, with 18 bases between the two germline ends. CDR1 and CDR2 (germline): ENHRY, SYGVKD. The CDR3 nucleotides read TGTGCCATCAGCTCGACGGCTGATAGGGGTGAAGCTTTCTTT. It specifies CAISSTADRGEAFF.

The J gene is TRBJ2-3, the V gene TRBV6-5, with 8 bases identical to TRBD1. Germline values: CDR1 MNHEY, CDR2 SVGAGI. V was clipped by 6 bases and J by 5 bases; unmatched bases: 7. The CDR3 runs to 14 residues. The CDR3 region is CASRSQGAGDTQYF. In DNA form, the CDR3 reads TGTGCCAGCAGGTCCCAGGGGGCCGGAGATACGCAGTATTTT.

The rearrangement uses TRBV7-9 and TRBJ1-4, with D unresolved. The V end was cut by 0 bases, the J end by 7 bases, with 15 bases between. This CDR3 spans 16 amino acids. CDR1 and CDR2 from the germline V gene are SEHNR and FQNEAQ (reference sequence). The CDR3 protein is CASSLAEAEIGEKLFF. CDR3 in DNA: TGTGCCAGCAGCTTAGCGGAGGCGGAGATCGGTGAAAAACTGTTTTTT.

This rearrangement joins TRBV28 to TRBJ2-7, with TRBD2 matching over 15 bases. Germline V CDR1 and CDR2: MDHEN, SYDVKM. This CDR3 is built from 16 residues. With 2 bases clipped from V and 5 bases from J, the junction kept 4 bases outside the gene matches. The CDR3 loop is CASSLRGLAGGHEQYF. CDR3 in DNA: TGTGCCAGCAGTTTAAGGGGACTAGCGGGAGGCCACGAGCAGTACTTC.